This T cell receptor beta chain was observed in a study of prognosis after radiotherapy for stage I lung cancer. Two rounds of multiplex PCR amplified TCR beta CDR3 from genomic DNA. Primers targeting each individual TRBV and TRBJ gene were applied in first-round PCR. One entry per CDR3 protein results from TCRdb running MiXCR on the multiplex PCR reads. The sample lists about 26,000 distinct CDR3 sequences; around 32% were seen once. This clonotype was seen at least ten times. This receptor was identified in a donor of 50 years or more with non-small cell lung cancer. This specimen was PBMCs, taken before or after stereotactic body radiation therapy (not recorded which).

The CDR3 loop is CASSLMGQNTEAFF. In nucleotides, the CDR3 is TGTGCCAGCAGCTTAATGGGACAGAACACTGAAGCTTTCTTT. V and J are TRBV7-3 and TRBJ1-1; maybe TRBD1 (6 bases). The germline V gene encodes CDR1 SGHTA and CDR2 FQGTGA. Trimming pared 1 base from V and 1 base from J, leaving 7 bases between. The CDR3 is 14 residues long.